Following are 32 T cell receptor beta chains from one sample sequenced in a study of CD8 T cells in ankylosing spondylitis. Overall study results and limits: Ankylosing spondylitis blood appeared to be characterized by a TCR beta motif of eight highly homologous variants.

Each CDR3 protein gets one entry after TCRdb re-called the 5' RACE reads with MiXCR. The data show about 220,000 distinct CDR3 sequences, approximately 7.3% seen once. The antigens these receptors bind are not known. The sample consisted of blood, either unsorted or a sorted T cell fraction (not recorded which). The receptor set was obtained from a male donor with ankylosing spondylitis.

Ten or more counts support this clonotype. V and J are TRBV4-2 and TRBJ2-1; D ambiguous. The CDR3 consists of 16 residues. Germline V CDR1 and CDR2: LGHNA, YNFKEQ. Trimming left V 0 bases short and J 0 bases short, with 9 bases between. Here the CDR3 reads CASSQDPLSSYNEQFF. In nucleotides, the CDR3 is TGTGCCAGCAGCCAAGATCCGTTAAGCTCCTACAATGAGCAGTTCTTC.

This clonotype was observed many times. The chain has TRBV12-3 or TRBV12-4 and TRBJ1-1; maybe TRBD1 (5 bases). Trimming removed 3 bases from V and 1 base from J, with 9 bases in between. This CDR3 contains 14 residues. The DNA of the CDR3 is TGTGCCAGCAGTTTCAAGGGGAGGAACACTGAAGCTTTCTTT. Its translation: CASSFKGRNTEAFF.

For the CDR3, the DNA is TGTGCCAGCAGCTTAGGCGTGGAGCGCTCCTACAATGAGCAGTTCTTC. This codes for CASSLGVERSYNEQFF. The chain uses TRBV11-3 and TRBJ2-1; D gene ambiguous. Germline V gene data show CDR1 as SGHNT and CDR2 as YENEEA. The CDR3 consists of 16 residues. Trimming left V 1 base short and J 0 bases short, with 10 bases between.

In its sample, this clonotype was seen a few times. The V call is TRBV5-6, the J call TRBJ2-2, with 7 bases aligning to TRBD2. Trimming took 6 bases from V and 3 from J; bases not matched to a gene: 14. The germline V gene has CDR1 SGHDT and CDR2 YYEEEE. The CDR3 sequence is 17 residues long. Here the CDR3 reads CASIPRNGRLHTGELFF. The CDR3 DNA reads TGTGCCAGCATCCCTCGGAACGGGAGGCTTCACACCGGGGAGCTGTTTTTT.

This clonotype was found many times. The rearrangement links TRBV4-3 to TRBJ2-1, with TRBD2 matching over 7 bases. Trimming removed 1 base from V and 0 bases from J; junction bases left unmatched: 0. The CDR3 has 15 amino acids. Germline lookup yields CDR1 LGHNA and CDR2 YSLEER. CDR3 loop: CASSQGGGSYNEQFF. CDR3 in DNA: TGCGCCAGCAGCCAAGGCGGGGGCTCCTACAATGAGCAGTTCTTC.

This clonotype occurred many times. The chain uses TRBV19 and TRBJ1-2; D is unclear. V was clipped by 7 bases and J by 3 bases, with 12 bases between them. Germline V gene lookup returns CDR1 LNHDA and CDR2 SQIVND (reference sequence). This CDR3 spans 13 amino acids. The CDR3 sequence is CASTITEYYGYTF. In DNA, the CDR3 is TGTGCCAGTACGATTACAGAATACTATGGCTACACCTTC. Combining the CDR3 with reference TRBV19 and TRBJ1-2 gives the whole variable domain DGGITQSPKYLFRKEGQNVTLSCEQNLNHDAMYWYRQDPGQGLRLIYYSQIVNDFQKGDIAEGYSVSREKKESFPLTVTSAQKNPTAFYLCASTITEYYGYTFGSGTRLTVV.

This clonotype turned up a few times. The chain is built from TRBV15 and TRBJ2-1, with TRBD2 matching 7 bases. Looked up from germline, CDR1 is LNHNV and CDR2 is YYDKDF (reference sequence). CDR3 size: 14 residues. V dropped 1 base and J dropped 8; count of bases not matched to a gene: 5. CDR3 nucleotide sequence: TGTGCCACCAGCAGAGTCGGGAGGATACATGAGCAGTTCTTC. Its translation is CATSRVGRIHEQFF.

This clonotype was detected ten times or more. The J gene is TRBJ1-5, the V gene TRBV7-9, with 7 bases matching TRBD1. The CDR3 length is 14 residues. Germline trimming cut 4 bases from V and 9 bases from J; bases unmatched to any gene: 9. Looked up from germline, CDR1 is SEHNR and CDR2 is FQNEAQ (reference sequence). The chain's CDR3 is CASSSGQVGWPQHF. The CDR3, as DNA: TGTGCCAGCAGCTCCGGACAGGTTGGGTGGCCCCAGCATTTT.

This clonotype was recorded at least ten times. The CDR3: CASSRGTGKDTEAFF. CDR3 DNA sequence: TGTGCCAGCAGCCGCGGGACAGGGAAGGACACTGAAGCTTTCTTT. This chain uses TRBV4-2 with TRBJ1-1; 9 bases agree with TRBD1. V gave up 4 bases and J gave up 3 bases; unmatched junction bases: 6. CDR3 length equals 15 residues. The germline V gene has CDR1 LGHNA and CDR2 YNFKEQ.

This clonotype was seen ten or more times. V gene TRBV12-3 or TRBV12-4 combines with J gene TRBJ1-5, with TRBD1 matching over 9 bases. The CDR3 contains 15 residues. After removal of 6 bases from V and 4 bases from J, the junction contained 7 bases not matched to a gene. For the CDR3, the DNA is TGTGCCAGCAGCACAGCCGGGACAGGGAATCAGCCCCAGCATTTT. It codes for CASSTAGTGNQPQHF.

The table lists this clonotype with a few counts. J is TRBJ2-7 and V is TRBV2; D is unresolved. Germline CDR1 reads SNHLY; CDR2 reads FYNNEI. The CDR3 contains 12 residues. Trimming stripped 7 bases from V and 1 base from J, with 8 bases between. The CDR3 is CASIGQSYEQYF. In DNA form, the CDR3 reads TGTGCCAGCATAGGGCAGTCCTACGAGCAGTACTTC. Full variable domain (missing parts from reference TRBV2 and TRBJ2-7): EPEVTQTPSHQVTQMGQEVILRCVPISNHLYFYWYRQILGQKVEFLVSFYNNEISEKSEIFDDQFSVERPDGSNFTLKIRSTKLEDSAMYFCASIGQSYEQYFGPGTRLTVT.

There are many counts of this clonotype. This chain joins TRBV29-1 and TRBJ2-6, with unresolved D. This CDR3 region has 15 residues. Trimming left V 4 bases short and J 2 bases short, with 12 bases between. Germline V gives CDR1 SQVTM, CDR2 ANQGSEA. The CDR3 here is CSVVADGPGANVLTF. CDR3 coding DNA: TGCAGCGTTGTGGCTGACGGACCTGGGGCCAACGTCCTGACTTTC.

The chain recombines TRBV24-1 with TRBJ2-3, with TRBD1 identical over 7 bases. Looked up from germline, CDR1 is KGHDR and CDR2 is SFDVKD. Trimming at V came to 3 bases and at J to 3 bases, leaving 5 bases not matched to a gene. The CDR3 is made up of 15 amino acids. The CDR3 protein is CATSDNGQVTDTQYF. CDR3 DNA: TGTGCCACCAGTGATAACGGACAGGTTACAGATACGCAGTATTTT.

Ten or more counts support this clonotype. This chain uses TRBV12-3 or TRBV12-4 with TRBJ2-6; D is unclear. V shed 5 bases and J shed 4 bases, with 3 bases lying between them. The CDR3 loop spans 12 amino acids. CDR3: CASSVGANVLTF. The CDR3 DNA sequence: TGTGCCAGCAGTGTGGGGGCCAACGTCCTGACTTTC.

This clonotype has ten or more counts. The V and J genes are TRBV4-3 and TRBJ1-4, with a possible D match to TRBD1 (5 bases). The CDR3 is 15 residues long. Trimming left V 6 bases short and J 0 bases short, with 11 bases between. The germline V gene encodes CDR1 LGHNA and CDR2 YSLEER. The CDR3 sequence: CASRSGASTNEKLFF. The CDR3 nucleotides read TGCGCCAGCAGGTCCGGGGCCTCAACTAATGAAAAACTGTTTTTT.

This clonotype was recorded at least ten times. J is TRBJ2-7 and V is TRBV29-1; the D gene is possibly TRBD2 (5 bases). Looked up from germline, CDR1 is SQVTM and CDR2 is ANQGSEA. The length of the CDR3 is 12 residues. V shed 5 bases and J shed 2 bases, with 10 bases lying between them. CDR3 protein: CSVQTGTYEQYF. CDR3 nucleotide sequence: TGCAGCGTTCAGACGGGGACCTACGAGCAGTACTTC.

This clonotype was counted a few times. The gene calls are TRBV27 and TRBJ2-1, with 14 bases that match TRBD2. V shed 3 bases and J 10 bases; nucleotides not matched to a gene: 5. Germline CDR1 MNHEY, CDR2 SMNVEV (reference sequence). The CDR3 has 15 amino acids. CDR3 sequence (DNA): TGTGCCAGCAGTTTGGGGACTAGCGGGAGTGGCGAGCAGTTCTTC. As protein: CASSLGTSGSGEQFF.

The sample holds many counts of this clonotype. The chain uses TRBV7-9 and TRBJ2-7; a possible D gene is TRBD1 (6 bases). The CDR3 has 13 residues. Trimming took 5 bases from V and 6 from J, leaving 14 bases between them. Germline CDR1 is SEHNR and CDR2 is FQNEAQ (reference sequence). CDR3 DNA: TGTGCCAGCAGCACGCGGACAGCGAGCGAGCAGTACTTC. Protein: CASSTRTASEQYF.

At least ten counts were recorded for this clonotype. The CDR3 loop is CASSPPGTSGNDEQFF. CDR3 nucleotide sequence: TGCGCCAGCAGCCCGCCCGGGACTAGCGGGAACGATGAGCAGTTCTTC. The V and J genes are TRBV5-1 and TRBJ2-1; 13 positions agree with TRBD2. CDR3 length equals 16 residues. Germline lookup yields CDR1 SGHRS and CDR2 YFSETQ. The trim removed 4 bases at V and 8 bases at J, leaving 9 bases unmatched.

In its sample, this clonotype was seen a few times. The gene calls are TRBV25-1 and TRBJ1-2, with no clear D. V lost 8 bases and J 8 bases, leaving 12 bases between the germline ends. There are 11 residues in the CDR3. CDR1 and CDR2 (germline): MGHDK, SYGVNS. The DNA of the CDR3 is TGTGCCAGCGGCGCAGAGAGGGGCTACACCTTC. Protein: CASGAERGYTF.

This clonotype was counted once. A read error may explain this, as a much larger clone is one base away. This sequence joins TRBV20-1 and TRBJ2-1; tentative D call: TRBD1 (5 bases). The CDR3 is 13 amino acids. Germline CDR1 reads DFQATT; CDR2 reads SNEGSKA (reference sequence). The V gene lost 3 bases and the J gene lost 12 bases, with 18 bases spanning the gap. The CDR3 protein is CSARGPTRARQFF. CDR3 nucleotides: TGCAGTGCTAGGGGCCCCACCAGGGCTCGGCAGTTCTTC.

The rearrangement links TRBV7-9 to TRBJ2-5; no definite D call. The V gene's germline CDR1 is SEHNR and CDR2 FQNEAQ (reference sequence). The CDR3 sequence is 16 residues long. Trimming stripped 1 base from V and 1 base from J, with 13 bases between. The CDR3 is CASSLVVASPQETQYF. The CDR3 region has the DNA TGTGCCAGCAGCTTAGTGGTAGCCTCCCCCCAAGAGACCCAGTACTTC. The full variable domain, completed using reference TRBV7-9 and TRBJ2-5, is DTGVSQNPRHKITKRGQNVTFRCDPISEHNRLYWYRQTLGQGPEFLTYFQNEAQLEKSRLLSDRFSAERPKGSFSTLEIQRTEQGDSAMYLCASSLVVASPQETQYFGPGTRLLVL.

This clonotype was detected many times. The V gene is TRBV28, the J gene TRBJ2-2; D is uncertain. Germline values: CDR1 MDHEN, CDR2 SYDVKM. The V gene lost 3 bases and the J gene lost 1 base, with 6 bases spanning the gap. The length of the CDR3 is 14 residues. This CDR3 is CASSFLLNTGELFF. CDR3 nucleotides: TGTGCCAGCAGTTTCTTACTGAACACCGGGGAGCTGTTTTTT. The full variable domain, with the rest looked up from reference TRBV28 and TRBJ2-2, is DVKVTQSSRYLVKRTGEKVFLECVQDMDHENMFWYRQDPGLGLRLIYFSYDVKMKEKGDIPEGYSVSREKKERFSLILESASTNQTSMYLCASSFLLNTGELFFGEGSRLTVL.

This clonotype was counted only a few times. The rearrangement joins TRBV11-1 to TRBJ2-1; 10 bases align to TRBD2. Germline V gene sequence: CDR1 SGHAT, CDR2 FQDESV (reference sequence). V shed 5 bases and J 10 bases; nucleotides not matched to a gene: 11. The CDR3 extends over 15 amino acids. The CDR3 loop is CASSPPGLASWEQFF. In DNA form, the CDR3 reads TGTGCCAGCAGCCCGCCGGGACTAGCGTCGTGGGAGCAGTTCTTC.

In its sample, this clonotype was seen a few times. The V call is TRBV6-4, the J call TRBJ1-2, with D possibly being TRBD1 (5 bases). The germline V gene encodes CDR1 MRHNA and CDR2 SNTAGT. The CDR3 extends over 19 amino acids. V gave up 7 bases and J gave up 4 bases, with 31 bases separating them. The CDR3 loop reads CASNIFPRDGTNPTYGYTF. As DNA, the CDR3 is TGTGCCAGCAATATTTTTCCCAGGGACGGGACGAATCCGACCTATGGCTACACCTTC.

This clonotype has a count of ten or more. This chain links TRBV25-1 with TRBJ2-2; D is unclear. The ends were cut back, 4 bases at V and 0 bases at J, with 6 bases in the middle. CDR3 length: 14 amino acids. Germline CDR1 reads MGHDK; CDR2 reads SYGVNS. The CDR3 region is CASSGRPNTGELFF. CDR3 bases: TGTGCCAGCAGTGGCAGGCCGAACACCGGGGAGCTGTTTTTT.

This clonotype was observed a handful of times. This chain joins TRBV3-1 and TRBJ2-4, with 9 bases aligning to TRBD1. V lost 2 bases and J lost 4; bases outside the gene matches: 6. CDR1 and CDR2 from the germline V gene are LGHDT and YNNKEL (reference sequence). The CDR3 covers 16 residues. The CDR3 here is CASSQITGGGKNIQYF. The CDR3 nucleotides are TGTGCCAGCAGCCAAATCACAGGGGGCGGTAAAAACATTCAGTACTTC.

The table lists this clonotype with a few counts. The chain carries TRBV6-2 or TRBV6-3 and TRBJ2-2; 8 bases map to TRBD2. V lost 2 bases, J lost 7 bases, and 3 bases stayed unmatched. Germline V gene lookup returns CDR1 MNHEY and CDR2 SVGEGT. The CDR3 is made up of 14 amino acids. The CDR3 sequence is CASSYTSGGGELFF. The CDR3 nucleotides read TGTGCCAGCAGTTACACTAGCGGCGGCGGGGAGCTGTTTTTT.

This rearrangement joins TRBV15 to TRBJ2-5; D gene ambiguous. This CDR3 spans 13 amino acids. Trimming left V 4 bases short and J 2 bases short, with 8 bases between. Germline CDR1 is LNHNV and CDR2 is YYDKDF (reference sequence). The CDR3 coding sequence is TGTGCCACCAGCAATTGGCCACAAGAGACCCAGTACTTC. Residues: CATSNWPQETQYF. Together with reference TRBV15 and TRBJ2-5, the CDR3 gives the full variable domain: DAMVIQNPRYQVTQFGKPVTLSCSQTLNHNVMYWYQQKSSQAPKLLFHYYDKDFNNEADTPDNFQSRRPNTSFCFLDIRSPGLGDTAMYLCATSNWPQETQYFGPGTRLLVL.

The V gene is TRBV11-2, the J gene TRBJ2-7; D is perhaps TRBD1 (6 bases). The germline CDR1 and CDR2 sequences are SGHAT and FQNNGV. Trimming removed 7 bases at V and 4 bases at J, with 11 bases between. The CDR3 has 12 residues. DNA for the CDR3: TGTGCCAGCACCCTCGACAGGTACGAGCAGTACTTC. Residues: CASTLDRYEQYF.

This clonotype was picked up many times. Written as DNA, the CDR3 is TGTGCCAGCAGCCAAGATCGTGGTTCACCCCTCCACTTT. Translation: CASSQDRGSPLHF. The rearrangement links TRBV4-2 to TRBJ1-6; D remains ambiguous. The CDR3 loop spans 13 amino acids. CDR1 is LGHNA and CDR2 is YNFKEQ in the germline V gene. V was shortened by 0 bases and J by 9 bases, with 6 bases between the two germline ends.

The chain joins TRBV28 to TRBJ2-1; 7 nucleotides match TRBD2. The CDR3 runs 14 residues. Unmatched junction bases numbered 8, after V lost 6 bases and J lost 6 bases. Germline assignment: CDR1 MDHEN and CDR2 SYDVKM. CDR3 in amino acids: CASSPGLAVNEQFF. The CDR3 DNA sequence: TGTGCCAGCAGCCCTGGTCTAGCGGTCAATGAGCAGTTCTTC. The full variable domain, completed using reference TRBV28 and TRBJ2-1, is DVKVTQSSRYLVKRTGEKVFLECVQDMDHENMFWYRQDPGLGLRLIYFSYDVKMKEKGDIPEGYSVSREKKERFSLILESASTNQTSMYLCASSPGLAVNEQFFGPGTRLTVL.